This TCR beta chain was found in a study of blood T cell repertoires in COVID-19. As for the study in general: Spain, Italy and the United States supplied samples that represented acute and convalescent COVID-19. PBMCs, B-cell-depleted T cells, or T cells provided the cDNA or gDNA that made up the material.

The V gene lost 4 bases and the J gene lost 0 bases, with 8 bases spanning the gap. Germline V gives CDR1 MDHEN, CDR2 SYDVKM. The CDR3 sequence is 14 residues long. A few counts support this clone. Original analysis: Nucleated cell number was recorded as an estimate derived from reference gene primer amplification. The data were produced by immunoSEQ multiplex PCR, yet TCRdb's version contains in-frame clones alone and is incomplete. That table is the source of V, J and clone size, and D and trimming were worked out from the DNA. The sample includes some 150,000 clones, approximately 86% of them seen just once.

The chain carries TRBV28 and TRBJ2-3; no definite D call. The sequencing input was peripheral blood. This TCR was sampled from a man in his 70s with acute or convalescent COVID-19. The CDR3 sequence is CASSSPLSTDTQYF. The CDR3 DNA is TGTGCCAGCAGTTCCCCTCTAAGCACAGATACGCAGTATTTT.